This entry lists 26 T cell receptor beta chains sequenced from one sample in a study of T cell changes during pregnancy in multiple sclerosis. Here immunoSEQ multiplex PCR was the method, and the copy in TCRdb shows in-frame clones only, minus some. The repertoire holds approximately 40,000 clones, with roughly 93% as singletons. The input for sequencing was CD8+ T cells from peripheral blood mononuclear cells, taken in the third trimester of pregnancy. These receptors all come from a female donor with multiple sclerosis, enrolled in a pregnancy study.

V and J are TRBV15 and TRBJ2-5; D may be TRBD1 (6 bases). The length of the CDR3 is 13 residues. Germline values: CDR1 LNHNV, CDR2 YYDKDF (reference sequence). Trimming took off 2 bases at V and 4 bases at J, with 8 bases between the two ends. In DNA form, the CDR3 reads TGTGCCACCAGCAGATTCAGGGGAGAGACCCAGTACTTC. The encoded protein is CATSRFRGETQYF.

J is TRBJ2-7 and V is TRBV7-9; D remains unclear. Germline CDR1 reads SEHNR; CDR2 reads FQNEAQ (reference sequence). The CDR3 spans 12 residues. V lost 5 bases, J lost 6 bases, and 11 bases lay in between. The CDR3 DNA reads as TGTGCCAGCAGCCTGCCTTACACCGAGCAGTACTTC. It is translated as CASSLPYTEQYF.

The CDR3 region has the DNA TGTGCCAGCAGCCTAACAGGGCCGCTTGAAGCTTTCTTT. Translating it yields CASSLTGPLEAFF. The rearrangement links TRBV13 to TRBJ1-1, with D maybe TRBD1 (6 bases). The ends were cut back, 5 bases at V and 7 bases at J, with 14 bases in the middle. CDR3 length: 13 residues. In germline, CDR1 is PRHDT, CDR2 FYEKMQ (reference sequence).

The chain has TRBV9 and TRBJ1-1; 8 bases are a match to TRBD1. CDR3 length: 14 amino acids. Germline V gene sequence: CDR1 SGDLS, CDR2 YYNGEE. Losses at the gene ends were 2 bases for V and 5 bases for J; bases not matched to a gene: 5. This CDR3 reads CASSVYRGGTEAFF. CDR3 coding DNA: TGTGCCAGCAGCGTTTACAGGGGGGGAACTGAAGCTTTCTTT. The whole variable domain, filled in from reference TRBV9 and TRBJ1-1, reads DSGVTQTPKHLITATGQRVTLRCSPRSGDLSVYWYQQSLDQGLQFLIQYYNGEERAKGNILERFSAQQFPDLHSELNLSSLELGDSALYFCASSVYRGGTEAFFGQGTRLTVV.

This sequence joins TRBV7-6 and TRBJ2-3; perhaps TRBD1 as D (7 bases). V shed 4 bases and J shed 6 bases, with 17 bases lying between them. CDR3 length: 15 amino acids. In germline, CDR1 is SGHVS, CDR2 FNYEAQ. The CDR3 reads CASSYQGGPGDTQYF. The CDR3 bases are TGTGCCAGCAGCTACCAGGGGGGCCCTGGGGATACGCAGTATTTT.

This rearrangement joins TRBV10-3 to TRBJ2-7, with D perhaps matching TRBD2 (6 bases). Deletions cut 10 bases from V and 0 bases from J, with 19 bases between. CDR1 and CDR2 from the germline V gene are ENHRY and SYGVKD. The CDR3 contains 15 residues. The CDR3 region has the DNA TGTGCCACCGCCGACCGGGGGTCGAGCTCCTACGAGCAGTACTTC. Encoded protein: CATADRGSSSYEQYF.

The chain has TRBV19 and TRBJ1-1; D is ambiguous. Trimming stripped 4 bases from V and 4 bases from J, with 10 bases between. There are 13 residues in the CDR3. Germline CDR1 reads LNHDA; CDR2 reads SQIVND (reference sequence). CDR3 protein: CASSTWSGTEAFF. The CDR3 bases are TGTGCCAGTAGTACATGGTCGGGCACTGAAGCTTTCTTT. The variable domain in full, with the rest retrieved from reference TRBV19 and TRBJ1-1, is DGGITQSPKYLFRKEGQNVTLSCEQNLNHDAMYWYRQDPGQGLRLIYYSQIVNDFQKGDIAEGYSVSREKKESFPLTVTSAQKNPTAFYLCASSTWSGTEAFFGQGTRLTVV.

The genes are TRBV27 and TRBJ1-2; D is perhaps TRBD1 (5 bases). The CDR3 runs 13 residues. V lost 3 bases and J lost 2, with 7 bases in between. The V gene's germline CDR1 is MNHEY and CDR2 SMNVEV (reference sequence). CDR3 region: CASSFGGNYGYTF. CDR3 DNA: TGTGCCAGCAGTTTTGGGGGGAACTATGGCTACACCTTC.

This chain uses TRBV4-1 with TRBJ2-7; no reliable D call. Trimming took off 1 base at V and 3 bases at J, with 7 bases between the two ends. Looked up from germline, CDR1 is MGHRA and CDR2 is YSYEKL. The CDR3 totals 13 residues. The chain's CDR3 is CASSQVPGYEQYF. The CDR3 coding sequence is TGCGCCAGCAGCCAAGTACCGGGCTACGAGCAGTACTTC.

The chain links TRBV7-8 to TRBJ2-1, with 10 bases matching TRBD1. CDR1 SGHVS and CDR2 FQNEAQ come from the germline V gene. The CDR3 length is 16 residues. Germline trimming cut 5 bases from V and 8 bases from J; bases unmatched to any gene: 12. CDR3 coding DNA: TGTGCCAGCAGCAACCCCGGGACAGGGGTCATCGATGAGCAGTTCTTC. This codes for CASSNPGTGVIDEQFF.

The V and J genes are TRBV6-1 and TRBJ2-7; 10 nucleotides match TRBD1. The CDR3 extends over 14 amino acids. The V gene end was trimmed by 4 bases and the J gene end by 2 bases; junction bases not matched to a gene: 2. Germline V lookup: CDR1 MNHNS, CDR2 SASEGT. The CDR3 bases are TGTGCCAGCAGTGGGACAGGGGGGGCCTACGAGCAGTACTTC. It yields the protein CASSGTGGAYEQYF.

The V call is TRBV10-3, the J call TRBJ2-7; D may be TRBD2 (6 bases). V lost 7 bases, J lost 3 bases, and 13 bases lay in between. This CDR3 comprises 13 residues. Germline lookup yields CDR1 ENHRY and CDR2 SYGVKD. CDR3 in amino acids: CAIIGGTDYEQYF. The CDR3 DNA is TGTGCCATCATAGGCGGGACGGACTACGAGCAGTACTTC.

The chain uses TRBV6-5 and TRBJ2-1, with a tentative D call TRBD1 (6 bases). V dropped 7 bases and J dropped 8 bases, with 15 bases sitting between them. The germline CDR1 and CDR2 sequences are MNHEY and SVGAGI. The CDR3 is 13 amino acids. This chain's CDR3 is CASTSKKGDEQFF. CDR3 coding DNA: TGTGCCAGCACCTCAAAAAAGGGGGATGAGCAGTTCTTC.

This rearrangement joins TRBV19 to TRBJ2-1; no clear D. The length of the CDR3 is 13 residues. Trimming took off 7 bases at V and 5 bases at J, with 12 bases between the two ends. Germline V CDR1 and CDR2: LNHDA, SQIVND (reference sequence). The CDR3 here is CASIARWDNEQFF. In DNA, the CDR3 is TGTGCCAGTATTGCTAGATGGGACAATGAGCAGTTCTTC.

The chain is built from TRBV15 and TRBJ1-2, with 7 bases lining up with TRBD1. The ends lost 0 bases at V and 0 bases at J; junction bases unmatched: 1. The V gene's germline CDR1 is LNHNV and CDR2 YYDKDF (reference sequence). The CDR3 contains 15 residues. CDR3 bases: TGTGCCACCAGCAGAGAAACAGGGGCTAACTATGGCTACACCTTC. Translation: CATSRETGANYGYTF.

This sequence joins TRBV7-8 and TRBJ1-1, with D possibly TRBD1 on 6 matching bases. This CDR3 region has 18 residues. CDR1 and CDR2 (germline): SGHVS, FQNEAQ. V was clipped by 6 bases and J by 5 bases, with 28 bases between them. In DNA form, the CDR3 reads TGTGCCAGCAGGGGGGCAGGTGATTTGGCTAGACGACGAACTGAAGCTTTCTTT. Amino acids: CASRGAGDLARRRTEAFF.

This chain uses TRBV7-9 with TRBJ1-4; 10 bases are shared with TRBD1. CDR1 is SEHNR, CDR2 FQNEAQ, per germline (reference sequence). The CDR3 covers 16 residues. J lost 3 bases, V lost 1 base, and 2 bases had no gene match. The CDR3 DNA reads TGTGCCAGCAGCTTAGGGGACAGGGGTTCTAATGAAAAACTGTTTTTT. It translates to CASSLGDRGSNEKLFF.

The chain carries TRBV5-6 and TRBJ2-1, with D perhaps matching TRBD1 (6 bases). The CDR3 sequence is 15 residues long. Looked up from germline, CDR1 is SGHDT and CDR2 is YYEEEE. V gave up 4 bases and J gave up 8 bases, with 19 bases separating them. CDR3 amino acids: CASSTGLGGGHEQFF. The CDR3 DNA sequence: TGTGCCAGCAGCACAGGGTTAGGGGGTGGGCATGAGCAGTTCTTC. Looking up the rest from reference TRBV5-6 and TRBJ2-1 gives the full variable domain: DAGVTQSPTHLIKTRGQQVTLRCSPKSGHDTVSWYQQALGQGPQFIFQYYEEEERQRGNFPDRFSGHQFPNYSSELNVNALLLGDSALYLCASSTGLGGGHEQFFGPGTRLTVL.

CDR3 protein: CASSGGLAGGYEQYF. DNA for the CDR3: TGTGCCAGCAGCGGGGGACTAGCGGGGGGGTACGAGCAGTACTTC. This chain links TRBV11-2 with TRBJ2-7; TRBD2 aligns across 16 bases. V was clipped by 5 bases and J by 4 bases; unmatched bases: 2. CDR1 and CDR2 (germline): SGHAT, FQNNGV. The CDR3 runs 15 residues.

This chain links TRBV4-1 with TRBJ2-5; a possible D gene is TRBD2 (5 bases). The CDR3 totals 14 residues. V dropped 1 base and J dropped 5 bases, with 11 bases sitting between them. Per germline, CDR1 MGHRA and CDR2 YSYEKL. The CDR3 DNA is TGCGCCAGCAGCCAAGTTATGACGGGGGAGACCCAGTACTTC. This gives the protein CASSQVMTGETQYF.

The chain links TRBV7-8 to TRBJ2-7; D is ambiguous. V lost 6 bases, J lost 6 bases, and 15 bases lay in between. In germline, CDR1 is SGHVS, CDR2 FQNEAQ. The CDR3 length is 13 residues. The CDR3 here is CASRRRKSGEQYF. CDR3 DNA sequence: TGTGCCAGCAGGCGTCGCAAATCGGGCGAGCAGTACTTC.

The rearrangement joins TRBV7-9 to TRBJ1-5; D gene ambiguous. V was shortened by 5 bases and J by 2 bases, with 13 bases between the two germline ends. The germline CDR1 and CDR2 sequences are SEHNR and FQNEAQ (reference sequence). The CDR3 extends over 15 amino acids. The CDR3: CASSATESGNQPQHF. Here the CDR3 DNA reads TGTGCCAGCAGCGCTACTGAGTCCGGCAATCAGCCCCAGCATTTT.

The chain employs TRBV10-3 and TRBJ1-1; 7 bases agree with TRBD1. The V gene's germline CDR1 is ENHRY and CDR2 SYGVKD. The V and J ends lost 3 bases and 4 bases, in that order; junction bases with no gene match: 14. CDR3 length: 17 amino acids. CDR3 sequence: CAISDPPTTGSTTEAFF. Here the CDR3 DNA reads TGTGCCATCAGTGACCCTCCGACGACAGGGAGCACCACTGAAGCTTTCTTT.

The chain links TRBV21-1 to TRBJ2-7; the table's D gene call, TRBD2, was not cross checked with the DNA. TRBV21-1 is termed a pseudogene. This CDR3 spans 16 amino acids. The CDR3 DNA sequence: TGTGCCAGCAGCTCCCGGGATCGACTGAGTACCTACGAGCAGTACTTC. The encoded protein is CASSSRDRLSTYEQYF.

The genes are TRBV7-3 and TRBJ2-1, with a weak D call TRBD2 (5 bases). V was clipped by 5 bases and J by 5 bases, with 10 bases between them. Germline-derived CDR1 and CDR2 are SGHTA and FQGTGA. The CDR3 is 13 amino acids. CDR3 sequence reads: CASSHQRNNEQFF. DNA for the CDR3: TGTGCCAGCAGCCATCAGCGGAACAATGAGCAGTTCTTC.

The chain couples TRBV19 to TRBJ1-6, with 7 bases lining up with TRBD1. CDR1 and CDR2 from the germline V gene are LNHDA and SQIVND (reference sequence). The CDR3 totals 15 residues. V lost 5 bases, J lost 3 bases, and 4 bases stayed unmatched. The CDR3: CASSQGQLYNSPLHF. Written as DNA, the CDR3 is TGTGCCAGTAGTCAGGGACAGCTCTATAATTCACCCCTCCACTTT.